What follows is one TCR beta chain and its context. This entry comes from a study of blood T cell repertoires in COVID-19. Study details: The origin of the acute and convalescent COVID-19 samples was the United States, Italy and Spain.

Profiling relied on immunoSEQ multiplex PCR, and the TCRdb table lists in-frame clones only, not all of them. Of tens of thousands of clones in the sample, roughly four fifths were seen once. Germline V gene data show CDR1 as SEHNR and CDR2 as FQNEAQ (reference sequence). The CDR3 spans 19 residues. V was pared by 5 bases and J by 3 bases, with 13 bases of the junction left unmatched. The sequence was collected from a man between 65 and 79 years old with acute or convalescent COVID-19. The sequenced material came from peripheral blood. This chain connects TRBV7-9 to TRBJ2-7, with TRBD2 matching 16 bases. The CDR3 loop is CASSPRPGTSGRAVYEQYF. Written as DNA, the CDR3 is TGTGCCAGCAGCCCCCGTCCCGGGACTAGCGGGAGGGCCGTCTACGAGCAGTACTTC. Full variable domain (missing parts from reference TRBV7-9 and TRBJ2-7): DTGVSQNPRHKITKRGQNVTFRCDPISEHNRLYWYRQTLGQGPEFLTYFQNEAQLEKSRLLSDRFSAERPKGSFSTLEIQRTEQGDSAMYLCASSPRPGTSGRAVYEQYFGPGTRLTVT.